What follows is one T cell receptor (beta chain) and its context. Its antigen remains unknown. Other DNA variants within this sample encode the same CDR3. This sample is part of a study of beta chain features in type 1 diabetes. Every bit of the isolated RNA underwent reverse transcription, so sequencing read expressed TCRB transcripts. The assay was immunoSEQ multiplex PCR, and TCRdb's table has in-frame clones only and misses some. The table records around 160,000 clones, roughly 59% of them present only once. CD4+ cells of the naive, central memory, regulatory and stem cell-like memory types were sorted via CD45RO/CCR7/CD25/CD127/CD95/CD27. Germline lookup yields CDR1 GTSNPN and CDR2 SVGIG (reference sequence). There are 11 residues in the CDR3. Trimming took 0 bases from V and 8 from J, leaving 5 bases between them. Overall study results and limits: A closer apparent resemblance between naive, central memory and Treg TCRB repertoires was seen in patients than in healthy donors. Fewer insertions but more deletions were seen at VDJ junctions in type 1 diabetes patients. Because the template was cDNA, high-expressing cells might be over-represented. All four CD4+ subsets from Type 1 diabetes patients carried moderately but significantly shorter TCRB CDR3s.

The source material was naive CD4+ T cells from blood. This sequence originates from a man aged 25-40 years with type 1 diabetes. The chain recombines TRBV30 with TRBJ2-1; D gene uncertain. The CDR3 region is CAWSVAYEQFF. The CDR3 bases are TGTGCCTGGAGTGTAGCGTATGAGCAGTTCTTC. Using reference TRBV30 and TRBJ2-1 for the parts outside the CDR3, the full variable domain is SQTIHQWPATLVQPVGSPLSLECTVEGTSNPNLYWYRQAAGRGLQLLFYSVGIGQISSEVPQNLSASRPQDRQFILSSKKLLLSDSGFYLCAWSVAYEQFFGPGTRLTVL.